A selection of T cell receptor beta chains follows, all from one sample in a study of blood T cell repertoires in COVID-19. The table came from immunoSEQ multiplex PCR; TCRdb's copy has only in-frame clones and leaves some out. The table shows around 190,000 clones, with approximately 73% occurring only once. Specimen: PBMCs or T cells enriched from blood (not recorded which). These receptors originate from a woman aged 50 to 60 with acute COVID-19. CDR3s include the opening cysteine and the closing phenylalanine or tryptophan. D genes are given only for firm matches. The listing skips clone size in some rows; elsewhere it reads once, few, many or a size class.

J,size,D,V,CDR3,DNA
TRBJ1-1,NA,NA,TRBV6-5,CASKALYGEAFF,TGTGCCAGCAAAGCCCTCTACGGTGAAGCTTTCTTT
TRBJ1-1,NA,NA,TRBV13,CASTLGRGNTEAFF,TGTGCCAGCACCCTAGGAAGAGGGAACACTGAAGCTTTCTTT
TRBJ1-4,NA,NA,TRBV13,CASSLGGREVPKLFF,TGTGCCAGCAGCTTAGGGGGCAGGGAGGTGCCAAAACTGTTTTTT
TRBJ2-3,NA,NA,TRBV19,CATLDQGHTDTQYF,TGTGCCACCTTGGACCAGGGTCACACAGATACGCAGTATTTT
TRBJ1-5,NA,NA,TRBV2,CASSDTVSNQPQHF,TGTGCCAGCAGTGACACAGTTAGCAATCAGCCCCAGCATTTT
TRBJ2-3,NA,NA,TRBV6-5,CASRAGDSTDTQYF,TGTGCCAGCAGAGCAGGGGATAGCACAGATACGCAGTATTTT
TRBJ1-3,NA,NA,TRBV3-1/TRBV3-2,CASSQGGRRNTIYF,TGTGCCAGCAGCCAAGGTGGGAGGAGAAACACCATATATTTT
TRBJ2-1,NA,NA,TRBV7-2,CASSFNGGRDNEQFF,TGTGCCAGCAGCTTTAACGGAGGGCGTGACAATGAGCAGTTCTTC
TRBJ2-3,NA,TRBD1,TRBV9,CASSGQGGRTDTQYF,TGTGCCAGCAGCGGACAGGGGGGGCGCACAGATACGCAGTATTTT
TRBJ2-5,NA,NA,TRBV11-2,CASSFGGGAGGSQYF,TGTGCCAGCAGCTTCGGCGGGGGCGCCGGGGGGTCCCAGTACTTC
TRBJ1-5,NA,NA,TRBV21-1,CASSSTWDSGYSNQPQHF,TGTGCCAGCAGCAGTACCTGGGACAGCGGATATAGCAATCAGCCCCAGCATTTT
TRBJ2-5,NA,TRBD2,TRBV3-1/TRBV3-2,CASSPTSGGATQYF,TGTGCCAGCAGCCCAACTAGCGGGGGTGCTACCCAGTACTTC
TRBJ1-4,NA,TRBD1,TRBV6-1,CASSEGGTGVEKLFF,TGTGCCAGCAGTGAAGGCGGGACAGGGGTTGAAAAACTGTTTTTT
TRBJ1-2,few,NA,TRBV21-1,CASSSSGREYGYTF,TGTGCCAGCAGCAGTTCAGGGAGGGAATATGGCTACACCTTC
TRBJ2-2,NA,TRBD1,TRBV11-3,CASSPGQGGGELFF,TGTGCCAGCAGCCCGGGACAGGGTGGCGGGGAGCTGTTTTTT
TRBJ2-1,NA,NA,TRBV19,CASSNRVPSYNEQFF,TGTGCCAGTAGTAACAGGGTTCCCTCCTACAATGAGCAGTTCTTC
TRBJ2-2,NA,TRBD2,TRBV5-1,CASSWETSGNTGELFF,TGCGCCAGCAGTTGGGAGACTAGCGGTAACACCGGGGAGCTGTTTTTT
TRBJ2-3,NA,NA,TRBV13,CASSSERRRADTQYF,TGTGCCAGCAGCTCCGAGCGGCGCCGGGCAGATACGCAGTATTTT
TRBJ1-2,NA,NA,TRBV13,CASSFWEDKGYTF,TGTGCCAGCAGCTTCTGGGAGGACAAAGGCTACACCTTC
TRBJ1-4,NA,TRBD1,TRBV27,CASSPPGQGLFF,TGTGCCAGCAGTCCCCCCGGACAGGGTTTGTTTTTT